The 11 T cell receptor beta chains in this list originate from one sample, sequenced in a study of T cell repertoires in cytomegalovirus infection. No antigen has been assigned to these receptors. TCRdb fed the reads into MiXCR, producing one record per CDR3 protein. Among around 750,000 distinct CDR3 sequences, less than 35% were seen once, and the ten largest hold 9.5% to 15%. Specimen: cultured CD8+ T cells from PBMCs, collected from culture after CMV antigen stimulation. All receptors derive from a human donor in good health (CMV status not recorded). Some clones in this sample may be carry-over from other donors' samples.

The chain joins TRBV6-6 to TRBJ1-1; TRBD1 is a possible D gene (6 bases). Trimming cost V 2 bases and J 2 bases, with 12 bases left between them. The CDR3 spans 15 residues. Germline V CDR1 and CDR2: MNHNY, SVGAGI (reference sequence). The CDR3 region is CASSYIGQINTEAFF. The CDR3 nucleotides read TGTGCCAGCAGTTACATTGGACAGATAAACACTGAAGCTTTCTTT.

This clonotype was picked up many times. CDR3 amino acids: CASSFFGRGWNTEAFF. For the CDR3, the DNA is TGTGCCAGCAGCTTTTTTGGCAGGGGGTGGAACACTGAAGCTTTCTTT. The gene calls are TRBV7-2 and TRBJ1-1; 7 bases agree with TRBD1. Germline trimming cut 3 bases from V and 1 base from J; bases unmatched to any gene: 8. Germline CDR1 is SGHTA and CDR2 is FQGNSA. The CDR3 consists of 16 residues.

This clonotype was seen more than once but under ten times. A junction end diverges from the germline sequence, so it may reflect a read error. This rearrangement joins TRBV10-2 to TRBJ2-5; tentatively, D is TRBD2 (5 bases). The CDR3 has 15 amino acids. The V gene's germline CDR1 is WSHSY and CDR2 SAAADI. The CDR3 sequence is CASSKSRTSGETQYF. The DNA of the CDR3 is TGCGCCAGCAGTAAGTCGCGGACTTCCGGGGAGACCCAGTACTTC.

About this clonotype itself: A junction boundary mismatches the germline segment, possibly from a read error. The CDR3 DNA reads TGTGTCAGCAGTTTGGAGGACGGGGAGCTGTTTTTT. This translates into CVSSLEDGELFF. The chain couples TRBV12-3 or TRBV12-4 to TRBJ2-2; TRBD2 might be the D (5 bases). There are 12 residues in the CDR3.

This chain's CDR3 is CASSPEPLGETQYF. The CDR3 DNA reads TGTGCCAGCAGTCCCGAACCTTTAGGGGAGACCCAGTACTTC. The chain employs TRBV27 and TRBJ2-5; D gene uncertain. Germline CDR1 reads MNHEY; CDR2 reads SMNVEV (reference sequence). The V and J ends lost 5 bases and 5 bases respectively, with 15 bases between them. This CDR3 is 14 amino acids long.

The chain combines TRBV15 with TRBJ2-1; D not certain. In germline, CDR1 is LNHNV, CDR2 YYDKDF (reference sequence). This CDR3 comprises 15 residues. V dropped 1 base and J dropped 8 bases, with 15 bases sitting between them. The CDR3 loop reads CATSRVQEKNDEQFF. The CDR3 nucleotides read TGTGCCACCAGCAGAGTCCAGGAAAAGAACGATGAGCAGTTCTTC.

In its sample, this clonotype was seen a few times. This chain uses TRBV6-1 with TRBJ1-2, with D unresolved. This CDR3 has 14 amino acids. The germline CDR1 and CDR2 sequences are MNHNS and SASEGT. The V and J ends lost 9 bases and 3 bases respectively, with 17 bases between them. CDR3 in amino acids: CASFSAWEHYGYTF. CDR3 nucleotides: TGTGCCAGTTTTTCTGCTTGGGAACACTATGGCTACACCTTC.

The genes are TRBV27 and TRBJ1-1; D is ambiguous. V was shortened by 8 bases and J by 1 base, with 11 bases between the two germline ends. The CDR3 has 13 amino acids. Germline V CDR1 and CDR2: MNHEY, SMNVEV (reference sequence). The CDR3: CASQRAGNTEAFF. CDR3 in DNA: TGTGCCAGCCAGAGGGCCGGGAACACTGAAGCTTTCTTT.

This clonotype was recorded a few times. The chain carries TRBV12-3 or TRBV12-4 and TRBJ2-5, with D uncertain. CDR3 size: 13 residues. Trimming took off 7 bases at V and 1 base at J, with 10 bases between the two ends. In DNA form, the CDR3 reads TGTGCCAGCACCTTGGGGTCCCAAGAGACCCAGTACTTC. Translated, it gives CASTLGSQETQYF.

This clonotype was counted only a few times. J is TRBJ2-2 and V is TRBV7-9, with 7 bases that match TRBD1. This CDR3 has 16 residues. CDR1 and CDR2 from the germline V gene are SEHNR and FQNEAQ (reference sequence). Trimming at V came to 5 bases and at J to 3 bases, leaving 9 bases not matched to a gene. CDR3 in amino acids: CASSPRQGIDTGELFF. The CDR3, as DNA: TGTGCCAGCAGCCCACGACAGGGAATAGACACCGGGGAGCTGTTTTTT.

The sample holds a few counts of this clonotype. The chain joins TRBV7-9 to TRBJ1-2; maybe TRBD1 (5 bases). Germline-derived CDR1 and CDR2 are SEHNR and FQNEAQ (reference sequence). The CDR3 runs 15 residues. V lost 3 bases and J lost 8, with 19 bases in between. The CDR3 is CASSLAGHQFGGYTF. CDR3 sequence (DNA): TGTGCCAGCAGCTTGGCCGGACATCAGTTTGGCGGCTACACCTTC.